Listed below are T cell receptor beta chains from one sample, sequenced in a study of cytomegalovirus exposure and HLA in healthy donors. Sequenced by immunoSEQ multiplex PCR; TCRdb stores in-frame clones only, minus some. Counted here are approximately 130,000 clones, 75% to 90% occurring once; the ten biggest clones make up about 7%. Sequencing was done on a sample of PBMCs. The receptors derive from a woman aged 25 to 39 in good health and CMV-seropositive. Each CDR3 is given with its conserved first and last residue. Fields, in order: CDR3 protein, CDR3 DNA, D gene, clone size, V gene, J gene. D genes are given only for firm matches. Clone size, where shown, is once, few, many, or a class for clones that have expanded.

CDR3: CASSRTSGSSYEQYF; DNA: TGTGCCAGCAGCAGGACTAGCGGGAGCTCCTACGAGCAGTACTTC; D: TRBD2; size: NA; V: TRBV7-3; J: TRBJ2-7
CDR3: CASTLWQGVEEQYF; DNA: TGTGCCAGCACCCTTTGGCAGGGGGTGGAGGAGCAGTACTTC; D: TRBD1; size: NA; V: TRBV6-5; J: TRBJ2-7
CDR3: CASSLELANYEQYF; DNA: TGTGCCAGCAGCTTAGAACTAGCGAACTACGAGCAGTACTTC; D: TRBD2; size: NA; V: TRBV7-3; J: TRBJ2-7
CDR3: CTSSRPRDRGSPLHF; DNA: TGCACCAGCAGCCGCCCTCGGGACAGGGGTTCACCCCTCCACTTT; D: NA; size: NA; V: TRBV1; J: TRBJ1-6
CDR3: CASSLAKGAREKLFF; DNA: TGTGCCAGCAGCTTAGCAAAGGGGGCGAGGGAAAAACTGTTTTTT; D: TRBD1; size: NA; V: TRBV7-9; J: TRBJ1-4
CDR3: CASSLVSGEGEQYF; DNA: TGTGCCAGCAGCTTGGTTAGCGGTGAGGGCGAGCAGTACTTC; D: NA; size: NA; V: TRBV5-5; J: TRBJ2-7
CDR3: CASSLMTSGGARELFF; DNA: TGCGCCAGCAGCTTGATGACTAGCGGGGGGGCAAGGGAGCTGTTTTTT; D: TRBD2; size: NA; V: TRBV5-1; J: TRBJ2-2
CDR3: CASGGQAGYEQYF; DNA: TGTGCCAGTGGAGGACAGGCGGGCTACGAGCAGTACTTC; D: TRBD1; size: once; V: TRBV19; J: TRBJ2-7
CDR3: CSVERRQEQEAFF; DNA: TGCAGCGTTGAAAGGAGACAGGAGCAAGAAGCTTTCTTT; D: NA; size: once; V: TRBV29-1; J: TRBJ1-1
CDR3: CASSFQMSREGYEQYF; DNA: TGTGCCAGCAGCTTCCAAATGAGTAGGGAGGGGTACGAGCAGTACTTC; D: TRBD2; size: NA; V: TRBV11-2; J: TRBJ2-7
CDR3: CASSAFPGQKVF; DNA: TGTGCCAGCAGTGCATTCCCGGGACAAAAAGTCTTC; D: NA; size: NA; V: TRBV6-1; J: TRBJ1-2
CDR3: CASARLGTGRLDIQYF; DNA: TGTGCCAGCGCGAGACTTGGGACAGGCCGTCTTGACATTCAGTACTTC; D: TRBD1; size: few; V: TRBV27; J: TRBJ2-4
CDR3: CSAGQDYEQYF; DNA: TGCAGTGCTGGACAGGACTACGAGCAGTACTTC; D: TRBD1; size: NA; V: TRBV20-1; J: TRBJ2-7
CDR3: CASSVNSDRPEAFF; DNA: TGTGCCAGCAGCGTAAATAGTGACAGGCCTGAAGCTTTCTTT; D: NA; size: NA; V: TRBV9; J: TRBJ1-1
CDR3: CASSFSTGDTEAFF; DNA: TGCGCCAGCAGCTTCTCTACGGGGGACACTGAAGCTTTCTTT; D: NA; size: NA; V: TRBV5-1; J: TRBJ1-1
CDR3: CASSQGGTEAFF; DNA: TGTGCCAGCAGCCAAGGGGGCACTGAAGCTTTCTTT; D: NA; size: NA; V: TRBV28; J: TRBJ1-1
CDR3: CASRRERNTEAFF; DNA: TGTGCCAGCAGAAGAGAACGGAACACTGAAGCTTTCTTT; D: NA; size: NA; V: TRBV7-3; J: TRBJ1-1
CDR3: CASSDRAGVETQYF; DNA: TGTGCCAGCAGTGACCGAGCGGGAGTAGAGACCCAGTACTTC; D: TRBD2; size: NA; V: TRBV2; J: TRBJ2-5
CDR3: CASSFRSDTQYF; DNA: TGTGCCAGCAGTTTCAGGTCAGATACGCAGTATTTT; D: NA; size: few; V: TRBV28; J: TRBJ2-3
CDR3: CASSKRLAGGRTYNEQFF; DNA: TGTGCCAGCAGCAAAAGGCTAGCGGGGGGGCGGACCTACAATGAGCAGTTCTTC; D: NA; size: NA; V: TRBV21-1; J: TRBJ2-1
CDR3: CSALEFREQYF; DNA: TGCAGTGCTTTAGAGTTCCGCGAGCAGTACTTC; D: NA; size: NA; V: TRBV20-1; J: TRBJ2-7
CDR3: CASSSLAGEMYF; DNA: TGCGCCAGCAGCTCTCTAGCGGGAGAAATGTATTTT; D: TRBD2; size: NA; V: TRBV5-1; J: TRBJ2-3
CDR3: CAWSVVGEGRAFF; DNA: TGTGCCTGGAGTGTGGTAGGGGAGGGTAGAGCTTTCTTT; D: NA; size: NA; V: TRBV30; J: TRBJ1-1
CDR3: CASLGQFNQPQHF; DNA: TGTGCCAGTCTGGGACAGTTCAATCAGCCCCAGCATTTT; D: TRBD1; size: NA; V: TRBV19; J: TRBJ1-5
CDR3: CAWSVGGGKGYGYTF; DNA: TGTGCCTGGAGTGTAGGGGGGGGAAAGGGCTATGGCTACACCTTC; D: NA; size: NA; V: TRBV30; J: TRBJ1-2
CDR3: CASSPGQGNTGELFF; DNA: TGTGCCAGCAGCCCGGGACAGGGAAACACCGGGGAGCTGTTTTTT; D: TRBD1; size: NA; V: TRBV7-6; J: TRBJ2-2
CDR3: CASSASSGLAGETQYF; DNA: TGTGCCAGCAGCGCCTCCTCCGGACTAGCGGGGGAGACCCAGTACTTC; D: TRBD2; size: NA; V: TRBV9; J: TRBJ2-5
CDR3: CASSRTNQETQYF; DNA: TGTGCCAGCAGCCGTACTAACCAAGAGACCCAGTACTTC; D: NA; size: NA; V: TRBV4-2; J: TRBJ2-5
CDR3: CASSLTGDQPQHF; DNA: TGTGCCAGCAGCTTAACCGGGGATCAGCCCCAGCATTTT; D: NA; size: NA; V: TRBV11-2; J: TRBJ1-5
CDR3: CASSLLSGGDNEQFF; DNA: TGTGCCAGCAGCCTCCTGAGCGGGGGGGACAATGAGCAGTTCTTC; D: TRBD2; size: NA; V: TRBV9; J: TRBJ2-1
CDR3: CASSNQGTGELFF; DNA: TGTGCCAGCAGCAATCAGGGGACCGGGGAGCTGTTTTTT; D: NA; size: few; V: TRBV7-8; J: TRBJ2-2
CDR3: CASSLIQDFEQFF; DNA: TGTGCCAGCAGCTTAATCCAGGACTTTGAGCAGTTCTTC; D: NA; size: NA; V: TRBV7-9; J: TRBJ2-1
CDR3: CASNYVNTEAFF; DNA: TGTGCCAGCAATTATGTGAACACTGAAGCTTTCTTT; D: NA; size: NA; V: TRBV2; J: TRBJ1-1
CDR3: CAWGHYNEQFF; DNA: TGTGCCTGGGGACACTACAATGAGCAGTTCTTC; D: NA; size: once; V: TRBV30; J: TRBJ2-1